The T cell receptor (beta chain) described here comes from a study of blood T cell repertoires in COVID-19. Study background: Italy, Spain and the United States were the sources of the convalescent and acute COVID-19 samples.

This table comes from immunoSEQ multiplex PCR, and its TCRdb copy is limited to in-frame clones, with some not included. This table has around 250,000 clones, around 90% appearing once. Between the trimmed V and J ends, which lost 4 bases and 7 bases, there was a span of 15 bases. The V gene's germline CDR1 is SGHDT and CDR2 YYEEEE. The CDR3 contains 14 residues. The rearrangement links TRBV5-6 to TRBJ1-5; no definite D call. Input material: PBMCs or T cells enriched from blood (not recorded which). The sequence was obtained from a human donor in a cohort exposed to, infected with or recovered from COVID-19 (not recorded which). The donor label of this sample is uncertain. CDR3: CASSRLWEGQPQHF. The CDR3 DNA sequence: TGTGCCAGCAGCCGATTATGGGAGGGACAGCCCCAGCATTTT.